This entry concerns a single T cell receptor (beta chain). Its antigen is unidentified. This entry comes from a study of shared clonotypes between healthy human individuals. At the level of the study: There were three CD4 naive, three CD4 memory, two CD8 naive and one CD8 memory plates per donor.

V was trimmed by 4 bases and J by 5 bases, leaving 20 bases between them. Germline V lookup: CDR1 MNHNS, CDR2 SASEGT. This CDR3 has 17 amino acids. Study results and limitations: Sampling included only blood; tissue repertoires likely differ.

Here immunoSEQ multiplex PCR was the method, and the copy in TCRdb shows in-frame clones only, minus some. The table has some 350,000 clones, around 72% seen once; the top ten hold under 13%. Sequencing was performed on memory CD4+ T cells sorted from blood. Subset defined: CD45RA-negative fraction. The clonotype was recovered from a man aged 30 to 39 in good health. V gene TRBV6-1 combines with J gene TRBJ2-2; the D gene is possibly TRBD2 (5 bases). CDR3 nucleotides: TGTGCCAGCAGTGGCTCCACTAGGTCCCTGAGTACCGGGGAGCTGTTTTTT. Translated, it gives CASSGSTRSLSTGELFF.